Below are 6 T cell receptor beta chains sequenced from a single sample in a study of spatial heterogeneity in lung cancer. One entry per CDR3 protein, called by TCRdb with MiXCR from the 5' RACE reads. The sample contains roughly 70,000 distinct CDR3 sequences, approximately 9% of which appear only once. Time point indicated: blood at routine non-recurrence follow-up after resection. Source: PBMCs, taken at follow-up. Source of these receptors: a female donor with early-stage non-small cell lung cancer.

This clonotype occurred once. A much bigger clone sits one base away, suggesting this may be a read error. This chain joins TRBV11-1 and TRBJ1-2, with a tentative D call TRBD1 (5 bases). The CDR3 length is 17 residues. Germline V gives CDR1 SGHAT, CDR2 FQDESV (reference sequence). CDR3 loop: CASSPRGAARANYGHTF. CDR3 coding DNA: TGTGCCAGCAGCCCCCGTGGGGCCGCCAGAGCTAACTATGGCCACACCTTC.

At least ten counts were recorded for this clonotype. The CDR3 region is CASKVGGDTGELFF. CDR3 coding DNA: TGTGCCAGCAAGGTCGGGGGGGACACCGGGGAGCTGTTTTTT. The chain combines TRBV28 with TRBJ2-2; 8 bases are shared with TRBD2. The junction had 4 bases not matched to a gene; V was cut back by 7 bases and J by 3 bases. CDR3 size: 14 residues. Per the germline V gene, CDR1 is MDHEN and CDR2 is SYDVKM.

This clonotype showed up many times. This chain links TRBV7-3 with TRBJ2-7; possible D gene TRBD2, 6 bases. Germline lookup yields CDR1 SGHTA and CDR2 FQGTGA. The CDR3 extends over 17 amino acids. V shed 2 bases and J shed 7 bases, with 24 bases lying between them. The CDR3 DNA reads TGTGCCAGCAGCTTATTCCGCTGGGGGGAAGGAGTGGAGGAGCAGTACTTC. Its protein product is CASSLFRWGEGVEEQYF.

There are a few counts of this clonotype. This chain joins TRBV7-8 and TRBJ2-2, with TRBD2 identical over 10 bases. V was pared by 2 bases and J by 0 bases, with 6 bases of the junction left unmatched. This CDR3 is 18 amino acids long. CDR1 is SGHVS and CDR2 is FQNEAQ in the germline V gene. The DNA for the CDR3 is TGTGCCAGCAGCTTAAGGTTTGGACTAGCGGCGAACACCGGGGAGCTGTTTTTT. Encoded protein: CASSLRFGLAANTGELFF.

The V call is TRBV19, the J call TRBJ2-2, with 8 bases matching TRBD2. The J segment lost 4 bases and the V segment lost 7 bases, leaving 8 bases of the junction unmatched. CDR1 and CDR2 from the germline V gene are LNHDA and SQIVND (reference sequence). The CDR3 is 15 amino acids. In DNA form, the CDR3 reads TGTGCCAGTACTGCCGGGACTAGGAGCACCGGGGAGCTGTTTTTT. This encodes CASTAGTRSTGELFF.

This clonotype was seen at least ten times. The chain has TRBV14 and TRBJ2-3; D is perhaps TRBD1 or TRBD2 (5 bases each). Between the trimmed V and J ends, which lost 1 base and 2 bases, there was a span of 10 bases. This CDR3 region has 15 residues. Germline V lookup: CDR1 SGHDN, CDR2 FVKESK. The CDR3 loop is CASSQGSGATDTQYF. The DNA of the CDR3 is TGTGCCAGCAGCCAAGGTTCCGGGGCCACAGATACGCAGTATTTT.